This T cell receptor (beta chain) stems from a study of lymphopenia after photon versus proton radiotherapy. Study-wide results and limits: Proton therapy kept repertoires fairly stable, unlike photons, which gained effector/memory cells. After the lymphocyte nadir, photon-treated repertoires showed oligoclonal expansion, especially of CD8+ Temra cells.

Worth noting for this clone: Its antigen is not identified.

Trimming pared 3 bases from V and 2 bases from J, leaving 14 bases between. In germline, CDR1 is KGHSH, CDR2 LQKENI. The CDR3 extends over 16 amino acids. The assay was immunoSEQ multiplex PCR, and TCRdb's table has in-frame clones only and misses some. The sample comprises 15,000 to 20,000 clones, roughly nine tenths of which are singletons, and about a tenth rests with the top ten. The source is a man aged 65-85 years with pancreatic cancer. This sample comprised peripheral blood, obtained from a patient treated with proton-based radiotherapy. The chain uses TRBV18 and TRBJ1-5, with a weak D call TRBD1 (5 bases). CDR3 in DNA: TGTGCCAGCTCACCGGGACCCAGCCTGCGCAATCAGCCCCAGCATTTT. It specifies CASSPGPSLRNQPQHF. The full variable domain, in which reference TRBV18 and TRBJ1-5 provide the parts outside the CDR3, is NAGVMQNPRHLVRRRGQEARLRCSPMKGHSHVYWYRQLPEEGLKFMVYLQKENIIDESGMPKERFSAEFPKEGPSILRIQQVVRGDSAAYFCASSPGPSLRNQPQHFGDGTRLSIL.